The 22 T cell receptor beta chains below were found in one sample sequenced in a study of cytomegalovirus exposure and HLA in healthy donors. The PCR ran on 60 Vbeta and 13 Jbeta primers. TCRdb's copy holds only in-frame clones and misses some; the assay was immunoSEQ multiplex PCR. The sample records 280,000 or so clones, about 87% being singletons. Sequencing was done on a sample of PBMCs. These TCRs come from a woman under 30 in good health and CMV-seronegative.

CDR3 sequence (DNA): TGTGCCAGCAGTTACTCCAACCATGGACAGGATGGCTACACCTTC. Residues: CASSYSNHGQDGYTF. The J gene is TRBJ1-2, the V gene TRBV6-5; TRBD1 aligns across 7 bases. The CDR3 has 15 residues. The germline V gene encodes CDR1 MNHEY and CDR2 SVGAGI. Unmatched junction bases numbered 7, after V lost 0 bases and J lost 6 bases.

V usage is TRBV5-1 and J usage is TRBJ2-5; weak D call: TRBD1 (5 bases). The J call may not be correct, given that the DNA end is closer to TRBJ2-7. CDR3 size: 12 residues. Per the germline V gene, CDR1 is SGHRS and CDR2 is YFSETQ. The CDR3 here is CASFQGWGEQYF. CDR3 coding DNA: TGCGCCAGCTTCCAGGGTTGGGGCGAGCAGTACTTC.

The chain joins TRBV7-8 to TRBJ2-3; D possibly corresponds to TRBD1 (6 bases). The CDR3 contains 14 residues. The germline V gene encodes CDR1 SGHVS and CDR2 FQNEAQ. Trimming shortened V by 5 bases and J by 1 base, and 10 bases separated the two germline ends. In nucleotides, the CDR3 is TGTGCCAGCAGCACTCGACAGGGCACAGATACGCAGTATTTT. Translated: CASSTRQGTDTQYF.

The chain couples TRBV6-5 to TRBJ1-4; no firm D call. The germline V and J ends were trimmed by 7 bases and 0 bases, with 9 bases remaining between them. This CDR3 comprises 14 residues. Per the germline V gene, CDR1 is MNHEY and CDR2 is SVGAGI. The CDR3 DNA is TGTGCCAGCACCTACGATTCAACTAATGAAAAACTGTTTTTT. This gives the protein CASTYDSTNEKLFF.

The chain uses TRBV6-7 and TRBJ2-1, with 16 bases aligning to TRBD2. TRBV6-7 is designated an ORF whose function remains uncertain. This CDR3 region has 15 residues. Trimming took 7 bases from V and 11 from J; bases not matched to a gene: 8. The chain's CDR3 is CASTPGLAGGPKQFF. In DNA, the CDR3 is TGTGCCAGCACCCCGGGACTAGCGGGGGGGCCCAAGCAGTTCTTC.

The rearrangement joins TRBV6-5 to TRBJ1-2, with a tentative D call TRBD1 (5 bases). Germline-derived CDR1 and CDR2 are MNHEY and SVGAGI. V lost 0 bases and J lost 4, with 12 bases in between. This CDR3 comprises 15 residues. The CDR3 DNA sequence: TGTGCCAGCAGTTACTCGGGAACAGGATTCTATGGCTACACCTTC. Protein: CASSYSGTGFYGYTF.

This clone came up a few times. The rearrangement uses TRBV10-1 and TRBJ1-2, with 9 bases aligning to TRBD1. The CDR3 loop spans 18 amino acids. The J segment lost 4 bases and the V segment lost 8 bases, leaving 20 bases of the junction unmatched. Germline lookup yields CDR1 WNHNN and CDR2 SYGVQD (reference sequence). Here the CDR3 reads CASGTRGTGLISPYGYTF. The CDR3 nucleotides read TGCGCCAGCGGAACCCGGGGGACAGGGCTTATTTCGCCCTATGGCTACACCTTC.

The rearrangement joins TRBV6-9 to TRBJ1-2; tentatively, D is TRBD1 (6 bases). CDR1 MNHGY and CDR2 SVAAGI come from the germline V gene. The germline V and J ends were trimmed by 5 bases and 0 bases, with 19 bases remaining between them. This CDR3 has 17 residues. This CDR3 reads CASSPFQGRFSNYGYTF. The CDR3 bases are TGTGCCAGCAGTCCGTTTCAGGGGCGCTTCTCTAACTATGGCTACACCTTC.

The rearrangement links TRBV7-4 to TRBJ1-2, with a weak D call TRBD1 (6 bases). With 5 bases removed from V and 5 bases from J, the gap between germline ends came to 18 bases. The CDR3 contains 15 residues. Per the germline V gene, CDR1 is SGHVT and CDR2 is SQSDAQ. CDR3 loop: CASSPTGHQPYGYTF. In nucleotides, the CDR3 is TGTGCCAGCAGCCCCACGGGACACCAACCTTATGGCTACACCTTC. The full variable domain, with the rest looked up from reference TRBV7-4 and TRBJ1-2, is GAGVSQSPRYKVAKRGRDVALRCDSISGHVTLYWYRQTLGQGSEVLTYSQSDAQRDKSGRPSGRFSAERPERSVSTLKIQRTEQGDSAVYLCASSPTGHQPYGYTFGSGTRLTVV.

CDR3 nucleotides: TGCGCCAGCAGCTTGGACCCAGGGGTACTCTACGAGCAGTACTTC. Its protein is CASSLDPGVLYEQYF. This chain uses TRBV5-1 with TRBJ2-7; tentative D call: TRBD1 (6 bases). Trimming stripped 0 bases from V and 3 bases from J, with 13 bases between. The CDR3 covers 15 residues. Germline values: CDR1 SGHRS, CDR2 YFSETQ.

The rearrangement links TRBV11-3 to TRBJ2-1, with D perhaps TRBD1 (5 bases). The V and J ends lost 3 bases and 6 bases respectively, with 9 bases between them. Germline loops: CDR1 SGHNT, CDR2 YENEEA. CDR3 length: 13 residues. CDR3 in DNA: TGTGCCAGCAGCTTTGGCAGGGTCAATGAGCAGTTCTTC. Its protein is CASSFGRVNEQFF.

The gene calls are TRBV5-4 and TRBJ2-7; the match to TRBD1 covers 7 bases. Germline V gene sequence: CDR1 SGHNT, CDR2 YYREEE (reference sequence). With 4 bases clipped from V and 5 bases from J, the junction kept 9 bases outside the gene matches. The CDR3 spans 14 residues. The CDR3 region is CASSQATGVNEQYF. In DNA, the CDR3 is TGTGCCAGCAGCCAGGCAACAGGGGTCAACGAGCAGTACTTC.

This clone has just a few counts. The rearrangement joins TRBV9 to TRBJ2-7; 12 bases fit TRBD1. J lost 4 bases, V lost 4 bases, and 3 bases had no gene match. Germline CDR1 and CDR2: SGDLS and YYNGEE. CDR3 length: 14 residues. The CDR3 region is CASSPGQGAYEQYF. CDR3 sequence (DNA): TGTGCCAGCAGCCCGGGACAGGGGGCTTACGAGCAGTACTTC.

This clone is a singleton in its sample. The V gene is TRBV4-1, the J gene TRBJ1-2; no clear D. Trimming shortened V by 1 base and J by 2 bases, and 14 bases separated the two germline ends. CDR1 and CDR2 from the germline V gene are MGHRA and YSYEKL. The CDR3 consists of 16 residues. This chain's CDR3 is CASSQAPILHNYGYTF. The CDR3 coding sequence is TGCGCCAGCAGCCAAGCCCCCATATTACACAACTATGGCTACACCTTC.

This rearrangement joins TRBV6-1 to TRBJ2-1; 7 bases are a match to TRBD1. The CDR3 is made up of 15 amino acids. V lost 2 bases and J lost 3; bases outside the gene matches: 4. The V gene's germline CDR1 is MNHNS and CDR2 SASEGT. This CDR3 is CASSETGQHYNEQFF. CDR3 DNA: TGTGCCAGCAGTGAAACGGGACAGCACTACAATGAGCAGTTCTTC.

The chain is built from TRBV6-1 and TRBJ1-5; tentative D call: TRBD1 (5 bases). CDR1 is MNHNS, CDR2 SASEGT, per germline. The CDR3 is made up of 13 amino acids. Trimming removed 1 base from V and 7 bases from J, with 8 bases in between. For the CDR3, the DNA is TGTGCCAGCAGTGAAGGGGGGGTACAGCCCCAGCATTTT. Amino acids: CASSEGGVQPQHF.

The CDR3 sequence is CASSLASGGYNEQFF. The DNA of the CDR3 is TGTGCCAGCAGCTTGGCTAGCGGGGGTTACAATGAGCAGTTCTTC. V and J are TRBV11-3 and TRBJ2-1; TRBD2 matches 10 bases. The CDR3 spans 15 residues. The trim removed 3 bases at V and 4 bases at J, leaving 3 bases unmatched. The germline V gene has CDR1 SGHNT and CDR2 YENEEA.

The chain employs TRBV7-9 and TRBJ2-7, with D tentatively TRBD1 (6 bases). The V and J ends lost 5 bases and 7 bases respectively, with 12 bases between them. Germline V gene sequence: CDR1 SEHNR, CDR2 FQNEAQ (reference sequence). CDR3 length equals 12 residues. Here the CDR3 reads CASSPQGWEQYF. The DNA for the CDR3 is TGTGCCAGCAGCCCACAGGGTTGGGAGCAGTACTTC.

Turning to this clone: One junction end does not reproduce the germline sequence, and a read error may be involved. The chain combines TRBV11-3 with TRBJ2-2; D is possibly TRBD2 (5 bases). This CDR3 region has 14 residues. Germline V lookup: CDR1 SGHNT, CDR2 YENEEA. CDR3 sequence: CASSPYPSTGELLF. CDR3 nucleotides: TGTGCCAGCAGCCCCTACCCATCGACCGGGGAGCTGCTTTTT.

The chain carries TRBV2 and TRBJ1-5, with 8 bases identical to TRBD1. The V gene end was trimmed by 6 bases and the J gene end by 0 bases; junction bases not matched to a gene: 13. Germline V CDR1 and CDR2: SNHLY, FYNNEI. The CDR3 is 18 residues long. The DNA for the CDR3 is TGTGCCAGCAGGCGGGACAGGACACCGTTCTATAGCAATCAGCCCCAGCATTTT. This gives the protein CASRRDRTPFYSNQPQHF.

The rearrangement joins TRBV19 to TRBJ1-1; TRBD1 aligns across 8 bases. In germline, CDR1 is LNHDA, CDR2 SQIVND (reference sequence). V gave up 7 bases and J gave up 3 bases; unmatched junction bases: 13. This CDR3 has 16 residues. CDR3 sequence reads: CASIRRTGTSDTEAFF. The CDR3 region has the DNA TGTGCCAGTATCAGGCGGACAGGGACGTCGGACACTGAAGCTTTCTTT. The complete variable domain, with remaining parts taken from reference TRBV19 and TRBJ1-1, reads DGGITQSPKYLFRKEGQNVTLSCEQNLNHDAMYWYRQDPGQGLRLIYYSQIVNDFQKGDIAEGYSVSREKKESFPLTVTSAQKNPTAFYLCASIRRTGTSDTEAFFGQGTRLTVV.

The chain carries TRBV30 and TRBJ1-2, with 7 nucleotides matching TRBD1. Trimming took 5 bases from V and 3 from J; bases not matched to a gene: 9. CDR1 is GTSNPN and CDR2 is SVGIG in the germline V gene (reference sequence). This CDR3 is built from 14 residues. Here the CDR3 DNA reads TGTGCCTGGTTCCAACAGGGACAGCACTATGGCTACACCTTC. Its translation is CAWFQQGQHYGYTF.